These 5 T cell receptor beta chains originate from one sample sequenced in a study of T-cell reconstitution after alpha-beta-depleted transplantation in children. A TCRbeta library incorporating unique molecular identifiers was prepared. TCRdb fed the PCR reads into MiXCR, producing one record per CDR3 protein. This table holds 150,000 to 250,000 distinct CDR3 sequences, roughly 6.5% found once. This sample comprised PBMCs, obtained before TCRalphabeta/CD19-depleted stem cell transplant. These receptors were collected from a girl under three years old with combined immunodeficiency, due to receive a stem cell transplant.

The chain combines TRBV20-1 with TRBJ1-1, with TRBD1 matching over 7 bases. J was trimmed by 4 bases and V by 6 bases; bases with no gene match: 8. Germline lookup yields CDR1 DFQATT and CDR2 SNEGSKA (reference sequence). There are 13 residues in the CDR3. The CDR3 spells CSARGGWATEAFF. The CDR3 nucleotides are TGCAGTGCCAGGGGGGGGTGGGCCACTGAAGCTTTCTTT.

The sample holds many counts of this clonotype. V gene TRBV29-1 combines with J gene TRBJ1-4, with TRBD1 matching over 8 bases. V was clipped by 2 bases and J by 10 bases; unmatched bases: 6. Germline V CDR1 and CDR2: SQVTM, ANQGSEA. The CDR3 consists of 13 residues. In DNA, the CDR3 is TGCAGCGTTGAAAGACAGGGGTTAGGAAAACTGTTTTTT. It yields the protein CSVERQGLGKLFF.

At least ten counts were recorded for this clonotype. The chain has TRBV6-2 or TRBV6-3 and TRBJ2-1; a weak D match, TRBD1 (6 bases). The CDR3 has 15 amino acids. Germline V gives CDR1 MNHEY, CDR2 SVGEGT. V lost 6 bases and J lost 7, with 19 bases in between. The DNA of the CDR3 is TGTGCCAGCAGACCGGACAGAAACAACTATAATGAGCAGTTCTTC. This encodes CASRPDRNNYNEQFF.

The chain is built from TRBV4-1 and TRBJ2-1, with 8 bases aligning to TRBD1. Germline loops: CDR1 MGHRA, CDR2 YSYEKL. CDR3 length equals 16 residues. The trim removed 5 bases at V and 0 bases at J, leaving 6 bases unmatched. CDR3 bases: TGCGCCAGCAGCACCCACGACAGGGGCTCCTACAATGAGCAGTTCTTC. This encodes CASSTHDRGSYNEQFF.

This clonotype was counted many times. The V gene is TRBV7-3, the J gene TRBJ2-1, with 11 bases that match TRBD2. V trimming: 5 bases; J trimming: 4 bases; junction bases outside the gene matches: 7. CDR1 SGHTA and CDR2 FQGTGA come from the germline V gene. This CDR3 region has 16 residues. The CDR3 reads CASSRTGLAAYNEQFF. The CDR3 DNA is TGTGCCAGCAGCCGAACGGGACTAGCGGCATACAATGAGCAGTTCTTC.